Following are 13 T cell receptor beta chains from one sample sequenced in a study of T cells in Graves' hyperthyroidism and ophthalmopathy (dated by TCRdb to the late 2010s). Libraries were made using multiplex PCR. TCRdb names Illumina HiSeq 2000 as the instrument used. The TCR beta CDR3 regions were amplified from the RNA transcripts. The TCR CDR3 was subjected to a first round of RT-PCR using the HTBI primer set and the Qiagen OneStep RT-PCR kit. TCRdb reworked the public reads: Q25 trimming with fastp, MiXCR clone assembly, productive beta chains retained. Every entry covers one CDR3 protein and lists the most common genes and DNA from its rows. Within this sample are around 350,000 distinct CDR3 sequences, with about 14% of them counted one time only. The ten top clones hold around 19% of the sample. The specimen was blood. Receptors originate from a woman in her twenties or thirties with Graves' ophthalmopathy.

This clonotype was recorded at least ten times. The chain is built from TRBV28 and TRBJ2-7, with 8 nucleotides matching TRBD1. Trimming removed 3 bases from V and 5 bases from J; junction bases left unmatched: 12. CDR3 length equals 16 residues. Germline CDR1 reads MDHEN; CDR2 reads SYDVKM. CDR3 protein: CASSFSTTGDLDEQYF. The DNA for the CDR3 is TGTGCCAGCAGTTTCTCCACGACAGGGGATCTCGACGAGCAGTACTTC.

This clonotype has a handful of counts. The rearrangement uses TRBV10-3 and TRBJ1-1, with TRBD1 matching over 7 bases. This CDR3 region has 14 residues. CDR1 and CDR2 from the germline V gene are ENHRY and SYGVKD. V dropped 6 bases and J dropped 1; count of bases not matched to a gene: 5. The CDR3 nucleotides read TGTGCCATCAGCGCCACAGGGGCGAACACTGAAGCTTTCTTT. Its translation is CAISATGANTEAFF.

The V and J genes are TRBV15 and TRBJ2-7; TRBD2 is a possible D gene (5 bases). Germline values: CDR1 LNHNV, CDR2 YYDKDF (reference sequence). The CDR3 extends over 15 amino acids. The V end lost 0 bases, the J end lost 8 bases, and 17 bases lay between the germline ends. The CDR3 region has the DNA TGTGCCACCAGCAGAGATTCAGCGGATATTTACAAGCAGTACTTC. Protein: CATSRDSADIYKQYF.

This clonotype has at least ten counts. The chain employs TRBV30 and TRBJ2-4, with a weak D call TRBD2 (6 bases). Per germline, CDR1 GTSNPN and CDR2 SVGIG (reference sequence). The CDR3 has 11 residues. V shed 2 bases and J shed 8 bases, with 7 bases lying between them. CDR3 bases: TGTGCCTGGAGTCGGGGGTACATTCAGTACTTC. This encodes CAWSRGYIQYF.

This clonotype has a count of ten or more. The chain is built from TRBV24-1 and TRBJ2-3; no firm D call. This CDR3 has 16 amino acids. The V gene lost 3 bases and the J gene lost 0 bases, with 12 bases spanning the gap. Germline lookup yields CDR1 KGHDR and CDR2 SFDVKD. The CDR3 is CATSDRSAVSTDTQYF. Here the CDR3 DNA reads TGTGCCACCAGTGATCGATCGGCGGTCAGCACAGATACGCAGTATTTT.

The table lists this clonotype with many counts. This sequence joins TRBV5-5 and TRBJ2-5, with 7 bases that match TRBD1. Looked up from germline, CDR1 is SGHKS and CDR2 is YYEKEE (reference sequence). Trimming removed 4 bases from V and 4 bases from J; junction bases left unmatched: 10. This CDR3 has 15 amino acids. CDR3 residues: CASSPSPTGVETQYF. For the CDR3, the DNA is TGTGCCAGCAGCCCAAGTCCTACAGGGGTAGAGACCCAGTACTTC.

The rearrangement uses TRBV20-1 and TRBJ2-5; 7 bases agree with TRBD2. The V gene end was trimmed by 3 bases and the J gene end by 7 bases; junction bases not matched to a gene: 2. The CDR3 loop spans 11 amino acids. CDR1 DFQATT and CDR2 SNEGSKA come from the germline V gene (reference sequence). The CDR3 protein is CSARASGTQYF. The CDR3 DNA follows: TGCAGTGCTAGGGCTAGCGGGACCCAGTACTTC.

A note on this clonotype: One base away lies a much larger clone, so this may be a sequencing read error. The chain employs TRBV24-1 and TRBJ1-5; D is possibly TRBD1 (5 bases). V was cut by 11 bases and J by 3 bases, with 10 bases left in between. Germline lookup yields CDR1 KGHDR and CDR2 SFDVKD. The CDR3 sequence is 12 residues long. The CDR3 DNA reads as TGTGCCATCGGGGCGCCCAATCAGCCCCAGCATTTT. Its translation is CAIGAPNQPQHF.

This clonotype was seen at least ten times. The genes are TRBV7-8 and TRBJ2-1, with 15 bases identical to TRBD2. The CDR3 covers 16 residues. The germline V gene encodes CDR1 SGHVS and CDR2 FQNEAQ. J lost 10 bases, V lost 4 bases, and 8 bases had no gene match. The CDR3 DNA sequence: TGTGCCAGCAGCTCGGACGGGACTAGCGGGGGGAACGAGCAGTTCTTC. This sequence encodes CASSSDGTSGGNEQFF.

This clonotype was seen a few times. This CDR3 fails to terminate in the conserved phenylalanine or tryptophan, so it likely reflects a read error. The J gene is TRBJ2-3, the V gene TRBV7-9; D uncertain. Per the germline V gene, CDR1 is SEHNR and CDR2 is FQNEAQ (reference sequence). This CDR3 is built from 16 residues. Trimming shortened V by 1 base and J by 5 bases, and 16 bases separated the two germline ends. CDR3 residues: CASSLEALVVEDTQYL. CDR3 DNA: TGTGCCAGCAGCTTAGAGGCTTTGGTAGTGGAAGATACGCAGTATCTT.

Ten or more counts support this clonotype. The rearrangement joins TRBV20-1 to TRBJ2-1; 9 nucleotides align to TRBD1. The CDR3 consists of 19 residues. Unmatched junction bases numbered 23, after V lost 5 bases and J lost 6 bases. The germline V gene has CDR1 DFQATT and CDR2 SNEGSKA (reference sequence). The CDR3: CSAHTWTGVGSRVSNEQFF. CDR3 nucleotide sequence: TGCAGTGCTCACACTTGGACAGGGGTTGGTAGCAGGGTCTCCAATGAGCAGTTCTTC.

In its sample, this clonotype was seen many times. The V gene is TRBV4-2, the J gene TRBJ2-7; 11 nucleotides match TRBD2. The CDR3 contains 14 residues. Germline lookup yields CDR1 LGHNA and CDR2 YNFKEQ. V was pared by 0 bases and J by 7 bases, with 2 bases of the junction left unmatched. The chain's CDR3 is CASSQETSGGEQYF. Written as DNA, the CDR3 is TGTGCCAGCAGCCAAGAAACTAGCGGGGGTGAGCAGTACTTC.

The V gene is TRBV5-8, the J gene TRBJ2-1; D remains unclear. Trimming removed 1 base from V and 5 bases from J, with 10 bases in between. CDR3 length: 14 residues. CDR1 is SGHTS, CDR2 YDEGEE, per germline. CDR3 in amino acids: CASSLRVGNNEQFF. The CDR3 region has the DNA TGTGCCAGCAGCTTGCGGGTCGGCAACAATGAGCAGTTCTTC.